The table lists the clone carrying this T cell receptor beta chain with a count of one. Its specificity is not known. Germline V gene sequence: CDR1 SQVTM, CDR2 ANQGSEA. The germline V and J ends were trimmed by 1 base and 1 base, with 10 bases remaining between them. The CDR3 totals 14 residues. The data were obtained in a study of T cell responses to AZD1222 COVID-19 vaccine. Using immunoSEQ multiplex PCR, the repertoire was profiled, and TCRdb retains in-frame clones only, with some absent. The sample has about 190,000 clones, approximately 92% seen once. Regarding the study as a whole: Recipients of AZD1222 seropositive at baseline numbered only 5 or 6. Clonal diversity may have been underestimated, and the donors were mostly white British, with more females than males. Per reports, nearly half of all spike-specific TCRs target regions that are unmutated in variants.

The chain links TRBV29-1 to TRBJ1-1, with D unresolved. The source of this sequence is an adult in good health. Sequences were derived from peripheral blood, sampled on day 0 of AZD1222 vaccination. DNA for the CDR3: TGCAGCGTTGAAGTCCCGGGCGGGAACACTGAAGCTTTCTTT. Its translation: CSVEVPGGNTEAFF.